This T cell receptor (beta chain) was sequenced in a study of T cell changes during pregnancy in multiple sclerosis. The trim removed 8 bases at V and 3 bases at J, leaving 0 bases unmatched. There are 11 residues in the CDR3. Germline assignment: CDR1 DFQATT and CDR2 SNEGSKA (reference sequence). Profiled with immunoSEQ multiplex PCR; TCRdb holds only in-frame clones, not every one. The data show roughly 50,000 clones, 75% to 95% seen once. The sequence was collected from a female donor in good health, enrolled as a control in a pregnancy study. This rearrangement joins TRBV20-1 to TRBJ2-5; 10 bases map to TRBD2. Source: peripheral blood, taken after pregnancy. The CDR3 region is CSLAGEETQYF. In DNA form, the CDR3 reads TGCAGTCTAGCGGGGGAAGAGACCCAGTACTTC.